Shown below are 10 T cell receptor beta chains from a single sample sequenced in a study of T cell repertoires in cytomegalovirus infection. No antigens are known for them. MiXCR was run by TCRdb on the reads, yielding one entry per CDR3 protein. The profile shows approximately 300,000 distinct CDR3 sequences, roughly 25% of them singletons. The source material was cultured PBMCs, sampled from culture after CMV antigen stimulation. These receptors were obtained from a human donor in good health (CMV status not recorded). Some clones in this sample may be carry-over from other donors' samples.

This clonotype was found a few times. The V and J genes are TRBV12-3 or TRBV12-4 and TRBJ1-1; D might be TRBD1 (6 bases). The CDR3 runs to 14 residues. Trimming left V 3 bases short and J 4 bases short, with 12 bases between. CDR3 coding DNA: TGTGCCAGCAGTTTGGGGGGCTGGGGCACTGAAGCTTTCTTT. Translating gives CASSLGGWGTEAFF.

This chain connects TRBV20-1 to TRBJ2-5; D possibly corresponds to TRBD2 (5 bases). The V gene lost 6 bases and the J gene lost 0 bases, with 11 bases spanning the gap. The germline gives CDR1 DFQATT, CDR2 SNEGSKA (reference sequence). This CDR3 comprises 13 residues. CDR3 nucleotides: TGCAGTGCCGAGGGCGGGTACCAAGAGACCCAGTACTTC. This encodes CSAEGGYQETQYF.

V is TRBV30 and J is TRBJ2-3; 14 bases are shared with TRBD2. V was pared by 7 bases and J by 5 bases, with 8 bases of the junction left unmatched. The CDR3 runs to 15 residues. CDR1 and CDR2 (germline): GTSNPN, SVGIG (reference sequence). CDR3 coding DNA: TGTGCCTCTCGACTAGCGGGAGGGCCGCGAGATACGCAGTATTTT. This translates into CASRLAGGPRDTQYF. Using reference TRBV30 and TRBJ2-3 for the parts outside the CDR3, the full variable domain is SQTIHQWPATLVQPVGSPLSLECTVEGTSNPNLYWYRQAAGRGLQLLFYSVGIGQISSEVPQNLSASRPQDRQFILSSKKLLLSDSGFYLCASRLAGGPRDTQYFGPGTRLTVL.

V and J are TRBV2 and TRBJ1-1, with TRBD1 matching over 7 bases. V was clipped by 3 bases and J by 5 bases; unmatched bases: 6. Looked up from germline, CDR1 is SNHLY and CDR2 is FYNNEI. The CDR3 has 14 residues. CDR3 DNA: TGTGCCAGCAGTGAGATACAGGGGCTGACTGAAGCTTTCTTT. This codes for CASSEIQGLTEAFF.

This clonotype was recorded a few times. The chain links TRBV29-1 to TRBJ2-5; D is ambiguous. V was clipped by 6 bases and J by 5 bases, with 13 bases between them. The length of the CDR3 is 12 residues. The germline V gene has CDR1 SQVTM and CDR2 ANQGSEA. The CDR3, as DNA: TGCAGCGTCTCCCTATCGGAGGAGACCCAGTACTTC. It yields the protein CSVSLSEETQYF.

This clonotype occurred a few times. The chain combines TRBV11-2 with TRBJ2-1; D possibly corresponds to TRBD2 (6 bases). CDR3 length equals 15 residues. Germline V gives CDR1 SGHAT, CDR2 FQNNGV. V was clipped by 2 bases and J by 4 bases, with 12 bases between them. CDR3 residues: CASSLLGGQYNEQFF. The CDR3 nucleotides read TGTGCCAGCAGCTTATTGGGAGGCCAATACAATGAGCAGTTCTTC. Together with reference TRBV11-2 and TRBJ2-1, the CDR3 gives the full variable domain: EAGVAQSPRYKIIEKRQSVAFWCNPISGHATLYWYQQILGQGPKLLIQFQNNGVVDDSQLPKDRFSAERLKGVDSTLKIQPAKLEDSAVYLCASSLLGGQYNEQFFGPGTRLTVL.

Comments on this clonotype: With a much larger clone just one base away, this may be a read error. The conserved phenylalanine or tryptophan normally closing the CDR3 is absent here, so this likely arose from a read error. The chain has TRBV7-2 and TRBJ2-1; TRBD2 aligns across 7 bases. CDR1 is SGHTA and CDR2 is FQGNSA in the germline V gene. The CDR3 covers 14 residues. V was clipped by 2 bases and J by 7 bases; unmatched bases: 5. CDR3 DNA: TGTGCCAGCAGCTTACTCGGGAGGCGGAATGAGCAGTTCCTC. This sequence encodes CASSLLGRRNEQFL.

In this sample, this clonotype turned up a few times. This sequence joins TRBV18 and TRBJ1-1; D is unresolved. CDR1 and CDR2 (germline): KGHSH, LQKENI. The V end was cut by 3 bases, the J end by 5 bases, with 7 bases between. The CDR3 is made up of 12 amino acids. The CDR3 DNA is TGTGCCAGCTCACCGGGTGAGACTGAAGCTTTCTTT. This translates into CASSPGETEAFF.

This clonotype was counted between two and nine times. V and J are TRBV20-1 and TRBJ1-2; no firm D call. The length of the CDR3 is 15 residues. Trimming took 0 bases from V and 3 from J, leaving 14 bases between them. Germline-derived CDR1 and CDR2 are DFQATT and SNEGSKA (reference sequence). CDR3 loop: CSARERSDYYYGYTF. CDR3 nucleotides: TGCAGTGCTAGAGAACGATCCGATTACTACTATGGCTACACCTTC.

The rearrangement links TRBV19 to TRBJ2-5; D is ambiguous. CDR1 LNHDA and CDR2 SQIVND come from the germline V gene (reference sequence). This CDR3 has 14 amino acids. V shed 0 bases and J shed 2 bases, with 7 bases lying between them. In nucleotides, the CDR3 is TGTGCCAGTAGTATAGATCCAGCACAAGAGACCCAGTACTTC. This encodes CASSIDPAQETQYF. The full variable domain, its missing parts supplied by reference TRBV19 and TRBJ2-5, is DGGITQSPKYLFRKEGQNVTLSCEQNLNHDAMYWYRQDPGQGLRLIYYSQIVNDFQKGDIAEGYSVSREKKESFPLTVTSAQKNPTAFYLCASSIDPAQETQYFGPGTRLLVL.